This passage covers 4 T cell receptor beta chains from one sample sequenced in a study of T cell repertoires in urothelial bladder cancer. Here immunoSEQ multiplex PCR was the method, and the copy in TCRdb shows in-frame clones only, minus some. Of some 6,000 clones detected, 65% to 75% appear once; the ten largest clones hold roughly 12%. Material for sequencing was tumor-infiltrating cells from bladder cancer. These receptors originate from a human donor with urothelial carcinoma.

In DNA form, the CDR3 reads TGTGCCAGCAGCGGAGTATACGAGGGCTACACCTTC. This gives the protein CASSGVYEGYTF. V gene TRBV7-9 combines with J gene TRBJ1-2; D call uncertain. The V end lost 5 bases, the J end lost 8 bases, and 12 bases lay between the germline ends. This CDR3 has 12 residues. The germline V gene has CDR1 SEHNR and CDR2 FQNEAQ (reference sequence).

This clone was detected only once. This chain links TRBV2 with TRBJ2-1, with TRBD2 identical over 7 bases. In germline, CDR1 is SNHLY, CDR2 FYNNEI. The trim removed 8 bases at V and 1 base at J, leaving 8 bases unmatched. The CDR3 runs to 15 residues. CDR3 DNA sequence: TGTGCCAGCGAGCTTAGCGGGCGGTCCTACAATGAGCAGTTCTTC. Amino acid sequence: CASELSGRSYNEQFF.

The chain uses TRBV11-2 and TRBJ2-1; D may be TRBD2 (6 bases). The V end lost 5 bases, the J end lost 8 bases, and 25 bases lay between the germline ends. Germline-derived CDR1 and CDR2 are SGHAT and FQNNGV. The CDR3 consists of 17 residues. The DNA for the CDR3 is TGTGCCAGCAGCCACAGTGTGCGGGGTAAATCGCTCCATGAGCAGTTCTTC. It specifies CASSHSVRGKSLHEQFF.

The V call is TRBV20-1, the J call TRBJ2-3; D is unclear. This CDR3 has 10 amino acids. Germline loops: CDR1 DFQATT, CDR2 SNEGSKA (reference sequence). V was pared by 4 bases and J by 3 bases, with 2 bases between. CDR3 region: CSAKTDTQYF. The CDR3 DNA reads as TGCAGTGCTAAAACAGATACGCAGTATTTT.